This T cell receptor beta chain is from a study of post-analysis software for immune sequencing data. Whole-study context: As for disease course, relapsing-remitting, secondary progressive and progressive-relapsing multiple sclerosis were all included. Notes on the study in general: Significantly decreased normalized Chao1 diversity was recorded for multiple sclerosis patients relative to controls. Samples sharing a preparation batch grouped tightly together when assessed by F measure. Controls had lower frequencies than patients of four or five TRBV segments, which included TRBV5-6, TRBV5-1 and TRBV20-1.

Sequencing libraries made from TCR beta cDNA carried unique molecular identifiers. TCRdb reprocessed the PCR reads via MiXCR and lists one record per CDR3 protein. The repertoire has approximately 160,000 distinct CDR3 sequences, 30% of them found once; the top ten carry approximately 1.6%. A remark on this clonotype: What it binds is not known.

The length of the CDR3 is 12 residues. V shed 8 bases and J 9 bases; nucleotides not matched to a gene: 3. CDR1 is MNHEY, CDR2 SVGAGI, per germline. Sequencing was performed on blood. The V and J genes are TRBV6-5 and TRBJ2-1, with 11 bases lining up with TRBD1. The TCR comes from a girl between 5 and 17 years old with multiple sclerosis. The CDR3 sequence: CASGDRGGEQFF. Here the CDR3 DNA reads TGTGCCAGCGGGGACAGGGGGGGTGAGCAGTTCTTC.